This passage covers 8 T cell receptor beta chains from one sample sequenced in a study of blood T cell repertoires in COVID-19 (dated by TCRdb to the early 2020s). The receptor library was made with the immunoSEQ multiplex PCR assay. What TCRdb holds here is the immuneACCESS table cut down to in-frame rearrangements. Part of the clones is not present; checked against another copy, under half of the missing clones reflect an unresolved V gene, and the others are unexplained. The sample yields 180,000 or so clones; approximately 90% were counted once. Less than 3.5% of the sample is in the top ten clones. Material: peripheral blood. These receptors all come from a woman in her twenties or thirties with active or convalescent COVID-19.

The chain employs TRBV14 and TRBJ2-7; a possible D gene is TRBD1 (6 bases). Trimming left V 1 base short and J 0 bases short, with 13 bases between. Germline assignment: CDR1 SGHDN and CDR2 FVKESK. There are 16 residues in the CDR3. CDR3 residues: CASSQVIRTDSYEQYF. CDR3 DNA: TGTGCCAGCAGCCAAGTCATCCGGACAGACTCCTACGAGCAGTACTTC.

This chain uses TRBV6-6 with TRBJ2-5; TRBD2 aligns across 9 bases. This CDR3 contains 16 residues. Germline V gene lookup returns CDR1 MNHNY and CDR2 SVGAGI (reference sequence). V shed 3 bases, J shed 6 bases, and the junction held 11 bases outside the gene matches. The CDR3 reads CASSYRREGLTKTQYF. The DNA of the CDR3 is TGTGCCAGCAGTTATAGGCGGGAGGGCCTCACGAAGACCCAGTACTTC.

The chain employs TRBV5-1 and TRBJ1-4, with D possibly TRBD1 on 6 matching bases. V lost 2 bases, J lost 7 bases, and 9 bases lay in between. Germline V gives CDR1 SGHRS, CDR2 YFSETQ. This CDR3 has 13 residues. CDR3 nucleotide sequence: TGCGCCAGCAGCTTCGGGACATTTGAAAAACTGTTTTTT. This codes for CASSFGTFEKLFF.

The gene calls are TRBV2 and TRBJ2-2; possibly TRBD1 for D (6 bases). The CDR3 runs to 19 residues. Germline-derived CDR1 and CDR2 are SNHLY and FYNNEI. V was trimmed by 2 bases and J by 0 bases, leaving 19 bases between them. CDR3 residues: CASSERGQKMVANTGELFF. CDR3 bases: TGTGCCAGCAGTGAAAGAGGACAGAAAATGGTCGCGAACACCGGGGAGCTGTTTTTT.

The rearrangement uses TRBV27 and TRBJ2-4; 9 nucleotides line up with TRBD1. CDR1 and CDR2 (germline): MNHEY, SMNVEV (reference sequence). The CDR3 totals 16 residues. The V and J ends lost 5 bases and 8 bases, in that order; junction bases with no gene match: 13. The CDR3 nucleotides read TGTGCCAGCAGTGCGGGGACAGGGAGGGCAGGGGACATTCAGTACTTC. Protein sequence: CASSAGTGRAGDIQYF.

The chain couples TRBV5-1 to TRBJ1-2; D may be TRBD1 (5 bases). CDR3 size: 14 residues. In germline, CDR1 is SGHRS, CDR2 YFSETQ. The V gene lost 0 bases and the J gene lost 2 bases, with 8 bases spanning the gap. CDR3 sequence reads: CASSLGQPNYGYTF. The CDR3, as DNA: TGCGCCAGCAGCTTGGGACAGCCAAACTATGGCTACACCTTC.

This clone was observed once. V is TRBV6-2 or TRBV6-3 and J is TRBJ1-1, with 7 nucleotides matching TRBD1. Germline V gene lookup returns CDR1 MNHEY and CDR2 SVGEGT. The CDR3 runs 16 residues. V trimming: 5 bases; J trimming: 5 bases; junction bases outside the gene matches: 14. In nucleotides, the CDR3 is TGTGCCAGCAGTAGGGAAACATACAGGGGTTGGACTGAAGCTTTCTTT. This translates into CASSRETYRGWTEAFF.

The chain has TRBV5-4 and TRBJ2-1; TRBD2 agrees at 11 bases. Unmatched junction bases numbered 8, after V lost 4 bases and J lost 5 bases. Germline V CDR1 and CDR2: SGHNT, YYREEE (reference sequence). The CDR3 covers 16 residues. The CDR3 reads CASSTGKLAGDNEQFF. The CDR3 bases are TGTGCCAGCAGCACCGGGAAACTAGCGGGAGACAATGAGCAGTTCTTC.